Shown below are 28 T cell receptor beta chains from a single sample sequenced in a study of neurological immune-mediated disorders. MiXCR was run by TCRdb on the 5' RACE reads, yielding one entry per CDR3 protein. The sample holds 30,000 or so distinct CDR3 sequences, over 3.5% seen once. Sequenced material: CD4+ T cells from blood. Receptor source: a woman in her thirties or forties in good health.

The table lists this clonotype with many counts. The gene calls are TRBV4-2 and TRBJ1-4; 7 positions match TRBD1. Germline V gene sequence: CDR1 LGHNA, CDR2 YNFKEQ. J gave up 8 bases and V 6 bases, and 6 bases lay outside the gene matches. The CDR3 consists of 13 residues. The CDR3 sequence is CASSSGQREKLFF. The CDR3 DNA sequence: TGTGCCAGCAGTTCGGGACAGCGGGAAAAACTGTTTTTT.

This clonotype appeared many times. CDR3 nucleotide sequence: TGCGCCAGCAGCTCGCCGGGACAGGGGAAGGGTACGCAGTATTTT. It is translated as CASSSPGQGKGTQYF. The chain uses TRBV5-1 and TRBJ2-3; TRBD1 matches 10 bases. Germline values: CDR1 SGHRS, CDR2 YFSETQ. The V segment lost 3 bases and the J segment 8 bases; nucleotides outside the gene matches: 9. The CDR3 sequence is 15 residues long.

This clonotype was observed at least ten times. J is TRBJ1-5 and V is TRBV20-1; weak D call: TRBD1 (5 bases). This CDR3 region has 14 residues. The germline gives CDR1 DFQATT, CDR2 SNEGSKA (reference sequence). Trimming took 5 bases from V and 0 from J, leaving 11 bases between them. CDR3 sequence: CSASRDLSNQPQHF. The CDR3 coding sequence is TGCAGTGCTTCCAGGGATCTTAGCAATCAGCCCCAGCATTTT.

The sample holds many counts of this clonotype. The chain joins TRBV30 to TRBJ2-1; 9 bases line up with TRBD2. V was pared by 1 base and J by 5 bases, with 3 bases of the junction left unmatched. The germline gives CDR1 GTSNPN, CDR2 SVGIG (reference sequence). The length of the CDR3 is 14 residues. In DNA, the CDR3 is TGTGCCTGGAGTGCAACTAGCGGGCACAATGAGCAGTTCTTC. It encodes CAWSATSGHNEQFF.

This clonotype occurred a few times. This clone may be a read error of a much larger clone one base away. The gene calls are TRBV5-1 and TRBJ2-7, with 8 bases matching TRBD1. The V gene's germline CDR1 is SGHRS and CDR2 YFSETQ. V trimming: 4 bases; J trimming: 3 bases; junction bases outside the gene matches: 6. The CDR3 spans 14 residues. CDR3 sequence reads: CASSPLTGDYEQYF. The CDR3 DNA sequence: TGCGCCAGCAGCCCCTTGACAGGGGACTACGAGCAGTACTTC.

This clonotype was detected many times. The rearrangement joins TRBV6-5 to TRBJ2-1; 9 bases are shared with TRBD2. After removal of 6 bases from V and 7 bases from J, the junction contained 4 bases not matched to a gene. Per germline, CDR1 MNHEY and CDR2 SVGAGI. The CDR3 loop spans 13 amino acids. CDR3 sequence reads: CASRAGGWNEQFF. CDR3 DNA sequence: TGTGCCAGCAGGGCGGGGGGGTGGAATGAGCAGTTCTTC.

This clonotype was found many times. The CDR3 DNA reads as TGCGCCAGCAGCTACGTAGCGGGAGGGCCCACCGGGGAGCTGTTTTTT. This sequence encodes CASSYVAGGPTGELFF. V gene TRBV5-1 combines with J gene TRBJ2-2; 11 bases line up with TRBD2. The V segment lost 3 bases and the J segment 4 bases; nucleotides outside the gene matches: 5. CDR1 SGHRS and CDR2 YFSETQ come from the germline V gene. The length of the CDR3 is 16 residues. The full variable domain, its missing parts supplied by reference TRBV5-1 and TRBJ2-2, is KAGVTQTPRYLIKTRGQQVTLSCSPISGHRSVSWYQQTPGQGLQFLFEYFSETQRNKGNFPGRFSGRQFSNSRSEMNVSTLELGDSALYLCASSYVAGGPTGELFFGEGSRLTVL.

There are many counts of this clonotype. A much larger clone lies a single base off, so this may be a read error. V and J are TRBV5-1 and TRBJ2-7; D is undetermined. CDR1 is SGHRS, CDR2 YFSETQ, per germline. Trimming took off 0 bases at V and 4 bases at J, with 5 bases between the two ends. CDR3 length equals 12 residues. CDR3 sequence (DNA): TGCGCCAGCAGCTTGGATGGGTACGAGCAGTACTTC. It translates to CASSLDGYEQYF.

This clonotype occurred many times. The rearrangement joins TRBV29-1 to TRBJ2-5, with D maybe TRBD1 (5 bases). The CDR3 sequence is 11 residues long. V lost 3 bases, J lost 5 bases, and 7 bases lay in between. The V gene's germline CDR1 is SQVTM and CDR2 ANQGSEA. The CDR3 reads CSVDRAETQYF. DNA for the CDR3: TGCAGCGTTGACAGGGCGGAGACCCAGTACTTC. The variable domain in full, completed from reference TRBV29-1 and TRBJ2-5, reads SAVISQKPSRDICQRGTSLTIQCQVDSQVTMMFWYRQQPGQSLTLIATANQGSEATYESGFVIDKFPISRPNLTFSTLTVSNMSPEDSSIYLCSVDRAETQYFGPGTRLLVL.

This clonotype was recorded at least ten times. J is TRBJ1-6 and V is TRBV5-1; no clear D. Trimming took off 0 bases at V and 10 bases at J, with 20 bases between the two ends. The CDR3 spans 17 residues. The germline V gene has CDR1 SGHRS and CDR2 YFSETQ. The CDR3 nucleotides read TGCGCCAGCAGCTTGGTTTCACTGACGGCAGGTGCCTCACCCCTCCACTTT. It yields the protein CASSLVSLTAGASPLHF.

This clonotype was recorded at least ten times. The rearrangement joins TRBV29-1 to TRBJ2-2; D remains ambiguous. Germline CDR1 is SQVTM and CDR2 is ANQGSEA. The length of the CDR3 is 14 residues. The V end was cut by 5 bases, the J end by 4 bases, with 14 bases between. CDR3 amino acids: CSVLGDPPTGELFF. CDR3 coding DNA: TGCAGCGTTCTTGGAGACCCCCCCACCGGGGAGCTGTTTTTT.

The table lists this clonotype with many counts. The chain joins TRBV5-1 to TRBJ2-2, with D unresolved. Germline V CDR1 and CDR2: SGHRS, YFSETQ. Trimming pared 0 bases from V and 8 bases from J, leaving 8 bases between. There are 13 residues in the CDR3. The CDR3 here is CASSLAGQGELFF. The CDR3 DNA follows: TGCGCCAGCAGCTTGGCCGGGCAGGGGGAGCTGTTTTTT.

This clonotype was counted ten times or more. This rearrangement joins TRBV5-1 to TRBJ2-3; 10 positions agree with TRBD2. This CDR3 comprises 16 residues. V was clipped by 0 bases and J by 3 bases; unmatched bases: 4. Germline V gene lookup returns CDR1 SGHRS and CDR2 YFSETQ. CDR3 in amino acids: CASSLVLAGATDTQYF. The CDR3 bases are TGCGCCAGCAGCTTGGTTCTAGCGGGAGCAACAGATACGCAGTATTTT.

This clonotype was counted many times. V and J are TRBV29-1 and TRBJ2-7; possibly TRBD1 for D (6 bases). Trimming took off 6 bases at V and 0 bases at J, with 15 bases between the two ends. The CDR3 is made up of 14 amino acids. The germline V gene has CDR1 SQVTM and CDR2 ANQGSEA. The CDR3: CSVNGQGSSYEQYF. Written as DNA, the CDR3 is TGCAGCGTAAACGGGCAGGGGAGCTCCTACGAGCAGTACTTC.

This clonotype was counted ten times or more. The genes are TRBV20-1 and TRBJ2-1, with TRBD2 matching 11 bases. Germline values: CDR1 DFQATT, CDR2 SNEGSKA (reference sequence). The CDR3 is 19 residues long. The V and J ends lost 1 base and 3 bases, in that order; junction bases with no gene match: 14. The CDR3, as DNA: TGCAGTGCTAGAGGCCTTAGACGAAGGACTAGCGGGTACTACAATGAGCAGTTCTTC. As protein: CSARGLRRRTSGYYNEQFF.

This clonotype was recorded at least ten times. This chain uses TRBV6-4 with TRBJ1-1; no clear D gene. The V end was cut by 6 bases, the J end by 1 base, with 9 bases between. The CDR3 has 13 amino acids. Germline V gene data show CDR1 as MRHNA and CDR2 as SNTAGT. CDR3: CASSVTPNTEAFF. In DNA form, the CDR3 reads TGTGCCAGCAGCGTCACCCCGAACACTGAAGCTTTCTTT.

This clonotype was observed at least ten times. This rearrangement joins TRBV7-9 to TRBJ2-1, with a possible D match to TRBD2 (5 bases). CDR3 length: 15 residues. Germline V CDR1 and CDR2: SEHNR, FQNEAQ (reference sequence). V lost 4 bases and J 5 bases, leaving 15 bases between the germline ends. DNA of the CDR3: TGTGCCAGCAGCTCACAGAGCGGATCTCACAATGAGCAGTTCTTC. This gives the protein CASSSQSGSHNEQFF.

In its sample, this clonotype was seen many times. The DNA for the CDR3 is TGTGCCAGCAGCCAGCGAGTTAACTATGGCTACACCTTC. Protein sequence: CASSQRVNYGYTF. This sequence joins TRBV3-1 and TRBJ1-2; D unresolved. Trimming pared 3 bases from V and 1 base from J, leaving 6 bases between. Germline CDR1 and CDR2: LGHDT and YNNKEL (reference sequence). CDR3 size: 13 residues.

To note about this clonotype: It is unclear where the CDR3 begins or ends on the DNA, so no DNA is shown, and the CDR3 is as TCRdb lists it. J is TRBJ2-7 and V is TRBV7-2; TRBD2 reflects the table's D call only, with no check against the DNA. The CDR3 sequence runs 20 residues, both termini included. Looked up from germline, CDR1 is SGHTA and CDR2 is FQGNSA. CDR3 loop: CASSFYICSGMNGLSYEQYF.

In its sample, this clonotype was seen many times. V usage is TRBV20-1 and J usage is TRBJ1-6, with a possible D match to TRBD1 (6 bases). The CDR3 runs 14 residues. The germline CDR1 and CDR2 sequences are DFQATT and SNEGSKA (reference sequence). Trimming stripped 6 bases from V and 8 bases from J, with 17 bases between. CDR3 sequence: CSALLGTRDSPLHF. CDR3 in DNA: TGCAGTGCCCTCCTGGGGACACGAGATTCACCCCTCCACTTT.

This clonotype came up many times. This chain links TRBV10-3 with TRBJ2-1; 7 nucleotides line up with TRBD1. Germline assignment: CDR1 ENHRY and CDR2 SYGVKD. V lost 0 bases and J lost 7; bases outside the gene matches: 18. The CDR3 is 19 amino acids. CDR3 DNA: TGTGCCATCAGTGAGTCGAATTTCAAGACAGGGCATTTTAAGAATGAGCAGTTCTTC. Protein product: CAISESNFKTGHFKNEQFF.

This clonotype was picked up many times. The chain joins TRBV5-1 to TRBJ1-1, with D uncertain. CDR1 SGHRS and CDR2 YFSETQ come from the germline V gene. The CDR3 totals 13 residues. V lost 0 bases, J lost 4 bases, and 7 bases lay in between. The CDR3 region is CASSLGWSTEAFF. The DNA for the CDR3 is TGCGCCAGCAGCTTGGGCTGGAGCACTGAAGCTTTCTTT.

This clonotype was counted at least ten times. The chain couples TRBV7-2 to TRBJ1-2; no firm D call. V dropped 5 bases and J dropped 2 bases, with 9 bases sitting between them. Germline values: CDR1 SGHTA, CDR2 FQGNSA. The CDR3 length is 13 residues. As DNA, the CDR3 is TGTGCCAGCAGCCTTCGGGTAAACTATGGCTACACCTTC. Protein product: CASSLRVNYGYTF.

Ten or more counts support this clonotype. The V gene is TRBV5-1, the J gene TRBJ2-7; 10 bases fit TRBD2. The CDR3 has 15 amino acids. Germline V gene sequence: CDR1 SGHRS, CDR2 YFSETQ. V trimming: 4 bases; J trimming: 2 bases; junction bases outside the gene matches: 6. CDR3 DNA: TGCGCCAGCAGCCCGGGACTAGCGTCGACCTACGAGCAGTACTTC. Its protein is CASSPGLASTYEQYF.

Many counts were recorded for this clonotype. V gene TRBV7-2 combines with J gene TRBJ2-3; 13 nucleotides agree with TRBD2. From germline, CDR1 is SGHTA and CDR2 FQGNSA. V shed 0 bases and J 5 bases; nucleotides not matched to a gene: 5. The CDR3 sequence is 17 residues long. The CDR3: CASSLARGLAGRDTQYF. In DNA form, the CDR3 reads TGTGCCAGCAGCTTAGCGCGGGGACTAGCGGGGAGAGATACGCAGTATTTT.

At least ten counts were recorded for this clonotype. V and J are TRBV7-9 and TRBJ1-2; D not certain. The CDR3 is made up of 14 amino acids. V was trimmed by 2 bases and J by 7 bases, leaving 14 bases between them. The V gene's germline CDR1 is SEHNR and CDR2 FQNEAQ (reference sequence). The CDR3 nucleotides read TGTGCCAGCAGCTTACGAGGCAGGACGGCTGGCTACACCTTC. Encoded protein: CASSLRGRTAGYTF.

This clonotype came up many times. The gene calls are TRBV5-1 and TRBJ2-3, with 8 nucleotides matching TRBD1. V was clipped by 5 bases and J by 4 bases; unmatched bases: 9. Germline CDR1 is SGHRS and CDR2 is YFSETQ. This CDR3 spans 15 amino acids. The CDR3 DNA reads TGCGCCAGCAGGGCCAGACAGGGGACCCCAGATACGCAGTATTTT. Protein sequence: CASRARQGTPDTQYF. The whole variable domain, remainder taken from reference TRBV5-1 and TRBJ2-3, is KAGVTQTPRYLIKTRGQQVTLSCSPISGHRSVSWYQQTPGQGLQFLFEYFSETQRNKGNFPGRFSGRQFSNSRSEMNVSTLELGDSALYLCASRARQGTPDTQYFGPGTRLTVL.

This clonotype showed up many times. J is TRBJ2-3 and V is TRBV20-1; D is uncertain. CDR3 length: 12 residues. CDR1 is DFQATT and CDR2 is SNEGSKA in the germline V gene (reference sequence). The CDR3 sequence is CRADRSTDTQYF. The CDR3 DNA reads TGCAGGGCTGACCGAAGCACAGATACGCAGTATTTT.